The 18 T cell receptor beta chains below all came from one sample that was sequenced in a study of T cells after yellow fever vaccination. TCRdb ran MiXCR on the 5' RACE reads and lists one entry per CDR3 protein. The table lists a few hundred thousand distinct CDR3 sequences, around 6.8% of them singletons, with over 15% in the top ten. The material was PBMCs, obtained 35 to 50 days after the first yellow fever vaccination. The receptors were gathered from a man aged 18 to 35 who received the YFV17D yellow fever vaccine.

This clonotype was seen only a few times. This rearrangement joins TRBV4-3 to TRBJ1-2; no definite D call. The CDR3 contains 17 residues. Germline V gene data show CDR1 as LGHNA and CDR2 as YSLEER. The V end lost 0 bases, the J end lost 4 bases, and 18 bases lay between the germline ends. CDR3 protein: CASSQEVASEGSYGYTF. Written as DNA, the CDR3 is TGCGCCAGCAGCCAAGAGGTCGCGAGCGAGGGCAGCTATGGCTACACCTTC.

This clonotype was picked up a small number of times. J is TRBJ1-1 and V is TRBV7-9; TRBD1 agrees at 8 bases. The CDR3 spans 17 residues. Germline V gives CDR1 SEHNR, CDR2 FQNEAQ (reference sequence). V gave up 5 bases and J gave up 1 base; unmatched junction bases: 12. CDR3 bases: TGTGCCAGCAGCCCAGGGCGAGGGGGACAGGCGAACACTGAAGCTTTCTTT. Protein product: CASSPGRGGQANTEAFF.

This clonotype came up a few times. The CDR3 nucleotides are TGCGCCAGCAGCTCGATAGCGGGGGCCACCGGGGAGCTGTTTTTT. As protein: CASSSIAGATGELFF. This chain uses TRBV5-1 with TRBJ2-2, with TRBD2 matching 9 bases. This CDR3 has 15 amino acids. The V gene end was trimmed by 3 bases and the J gene end by 4 bases; junction bases not matched to a gene: 4. Germline V gene lookup returns CDR1 SGHRS and CDR2 YFSETQ.

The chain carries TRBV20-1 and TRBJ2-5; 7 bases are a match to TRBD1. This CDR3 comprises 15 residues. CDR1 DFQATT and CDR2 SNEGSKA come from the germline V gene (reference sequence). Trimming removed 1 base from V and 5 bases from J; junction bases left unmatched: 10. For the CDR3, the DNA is TGCAGTGCTAGAGCTCGACAGGGCGCGGAGGAGACCCAGTACTTC. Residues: CSARARQGAEETQYF.

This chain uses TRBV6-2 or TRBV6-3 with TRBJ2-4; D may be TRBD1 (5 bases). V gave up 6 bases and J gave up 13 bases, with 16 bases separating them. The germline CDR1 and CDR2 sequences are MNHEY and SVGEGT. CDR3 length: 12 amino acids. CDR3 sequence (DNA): TGTGCCAGCAGAACGATCGACAGTTTACAGTACTTC. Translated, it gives CASRTIDSLQYF.

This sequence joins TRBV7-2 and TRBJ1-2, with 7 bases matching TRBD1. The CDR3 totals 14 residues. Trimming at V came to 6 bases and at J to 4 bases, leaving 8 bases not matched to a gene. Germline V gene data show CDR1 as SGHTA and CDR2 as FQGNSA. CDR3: CASRPGQSFYGYTF. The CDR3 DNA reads TGTGCCAGCAGACCGGGACAGAGCTTCTATGGCTACACCTTC.

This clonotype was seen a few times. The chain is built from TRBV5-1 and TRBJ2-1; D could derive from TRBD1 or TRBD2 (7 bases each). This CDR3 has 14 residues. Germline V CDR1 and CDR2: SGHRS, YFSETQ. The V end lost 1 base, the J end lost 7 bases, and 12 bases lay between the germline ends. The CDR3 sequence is CASSLRQGGNEQFF. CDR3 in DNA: TGCGCCAGCAGCTTGAGACAGGGAGGGAATGAGCAGTTCTTC. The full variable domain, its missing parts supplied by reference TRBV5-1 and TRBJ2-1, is KAGVTQTPRYLIKTRGQQVTLSCSPISGHRSVSWYQQTPGQGLQFLFEYFSETQRNKGNFPGRFSGRQFSNSRSEMNVSTLELGDSALYLCASSLRQGGNEQFFGPGTRLTVL.

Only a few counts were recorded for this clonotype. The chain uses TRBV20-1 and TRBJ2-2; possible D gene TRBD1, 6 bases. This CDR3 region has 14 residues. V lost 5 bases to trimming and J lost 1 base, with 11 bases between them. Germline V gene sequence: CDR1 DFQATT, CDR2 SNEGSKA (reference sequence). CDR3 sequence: CSAWPGQNTGELFF. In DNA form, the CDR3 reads TGCAGTGCTTGGCCGGGACAGAACACCGGGGAGCTGTTTTTT.

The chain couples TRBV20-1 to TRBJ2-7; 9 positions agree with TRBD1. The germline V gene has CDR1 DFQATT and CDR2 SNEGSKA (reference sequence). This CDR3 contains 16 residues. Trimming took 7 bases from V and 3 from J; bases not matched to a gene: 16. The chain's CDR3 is CSVSNSPGQGDYEQYV. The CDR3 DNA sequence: TGCAGTGTCTCGAACTCTCCGGGACAGGGAGACTACGAGCAGTACGTC.

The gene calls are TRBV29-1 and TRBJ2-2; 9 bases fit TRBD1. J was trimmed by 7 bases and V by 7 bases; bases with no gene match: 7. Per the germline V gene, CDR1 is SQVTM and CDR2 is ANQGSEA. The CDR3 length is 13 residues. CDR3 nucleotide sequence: TGCAGCGGAGGGACAGGGATTGGCGGGGAGCTGTTTTTT. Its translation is CSGGTGIGGELFF.

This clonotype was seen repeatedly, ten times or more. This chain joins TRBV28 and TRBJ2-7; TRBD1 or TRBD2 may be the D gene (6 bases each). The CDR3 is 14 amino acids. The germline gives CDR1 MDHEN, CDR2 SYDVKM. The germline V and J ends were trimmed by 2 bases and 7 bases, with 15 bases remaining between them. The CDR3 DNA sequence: TGTGCCAGCAGTTTACGGGGGCGACTAGGTGAGCAGTACGTC. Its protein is CASSLRGRLGEQYV.

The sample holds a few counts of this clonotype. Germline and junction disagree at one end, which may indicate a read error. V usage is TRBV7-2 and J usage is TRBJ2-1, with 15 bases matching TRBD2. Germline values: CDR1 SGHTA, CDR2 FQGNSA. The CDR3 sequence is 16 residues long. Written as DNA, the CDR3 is TGTGCCAGCAGCTTCGGGACTAGCGGGGGGTACAGTGAGCAGTTCTTC. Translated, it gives CASSFGTSGGYSEQFF.

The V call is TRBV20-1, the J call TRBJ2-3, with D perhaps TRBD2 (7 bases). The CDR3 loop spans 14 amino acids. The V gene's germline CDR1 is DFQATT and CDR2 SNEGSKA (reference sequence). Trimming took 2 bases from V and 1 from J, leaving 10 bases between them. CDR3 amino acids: CSARRRGRTDTQYF. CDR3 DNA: TGCAGTGCTAGAAGGCGGGGGCGCACAGATACGCAGTATTTT.

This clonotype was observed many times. CDR3 sequence reads: CASSFGGNNEQFF. The CDR3 bases are TGCGCCAGCAGCTTCGGGGGGAACAATGAGCAGTTCTTC. This chain links TRBV5-1 with TRBJ2-1; TRBD2 matches at 7 bases. The CDR3 totals 13 residues. The V and J ends lost 2 bases and 5 bases, in that order; junction bases with no gene match: 1. Germline V CDR1 and CDR2: SGHRS, YFSETQ.

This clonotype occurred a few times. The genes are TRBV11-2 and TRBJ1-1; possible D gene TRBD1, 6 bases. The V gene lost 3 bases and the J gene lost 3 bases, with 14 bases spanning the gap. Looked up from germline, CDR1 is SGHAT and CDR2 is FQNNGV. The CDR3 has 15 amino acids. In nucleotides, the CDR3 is TGTGCCAGCAGCTTTGGTCCAGGGGAAGACACTGAAGCTTTCTTT. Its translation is CASSFGPGEDTEAFF.

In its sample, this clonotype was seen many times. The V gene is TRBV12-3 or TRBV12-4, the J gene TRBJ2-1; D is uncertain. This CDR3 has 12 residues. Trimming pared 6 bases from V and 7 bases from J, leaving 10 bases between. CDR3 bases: TGTGCCAGCAGCCGAGTAGGGAATGAGCAGTTCTTC. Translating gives CASSRVGNEQFF.

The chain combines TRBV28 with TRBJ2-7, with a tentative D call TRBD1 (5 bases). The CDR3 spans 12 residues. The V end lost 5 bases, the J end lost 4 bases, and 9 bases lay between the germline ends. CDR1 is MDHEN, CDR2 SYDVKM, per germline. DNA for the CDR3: TGTGCCAGCAGTCGAAGGGGTTACGAGCAGTACGTC. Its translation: CASSRRGYEQYV.

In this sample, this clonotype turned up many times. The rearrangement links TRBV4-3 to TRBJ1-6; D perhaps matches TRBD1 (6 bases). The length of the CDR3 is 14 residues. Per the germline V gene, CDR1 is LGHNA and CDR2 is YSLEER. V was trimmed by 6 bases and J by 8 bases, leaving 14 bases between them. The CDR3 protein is CASSPRGVYSPLHF. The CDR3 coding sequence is TGCGCCAGCAGTCCCAGGGGAGTATATTCACCCCTCCACTTT.